Here is one T cell receptor beta chain with its context. What it recognizes is unknown. The data were taken from a study of OX40 agonist ivuxolimab in advanced cancers. Looking at the study overall: Patients were treated with ivuxolimab, an agonistic anti-OX40 (CD134) antibody. Patients were treated with intravenous ivuxolimab, dosed at 0.01 to 10 mg/kg and infused every 2 weeks.

Repertoires were generated with immunoSEQ multiplex PCR, while TCRdb's copy carries only in-frame clones and drops some. The data contain 50,000 or so clones, about 84% of them seen just once; the ten biggest clones take up roughly 3%. This CDR3 spans 15 amino acids. V lost 3 bases and J lost 6; bases outside the gene matches: 7. The germline V gene has CDR1 SGHAT and CDR2 FQNNGV. General study results and limits: Some patients without response likewise showed low normalized clonal expansion.

Collection of blood occurred at baseline, at cycle 4 day 1, and at cycle 7 day 1. The chain employs TRBV11-2 and TRBJ2-5; 10 positions agree with TRBD1. The starting material was CD4+ or CD8+ T cells sorted from blood, obtained in a trial of the OX40 agonist ivuxolimab. The source is an adult with an advanced solid tumor such as melanoma, head and neck, liver or kidney cancer. CDR3 region: CASSFTGTGDQTQYF. DNA for the CDR3: TGTGCCAGCAGCTTTACCGGGACAGGGGACCAGACCCAGTACTTC. Combining the CDR3 with reference TRBV11-2 and TRBJ2-5 gives the whole variable domain EAGVAQSPRYKIIEKRQSVAFWCNPISGHATLYWYQQILGQGPKLLIQFQNNGVVDDSQLPKDRFSAERLKGVDSTLKIQPAKLEDSAVYLCASSFTGTGDQTQYFGPGTRLLVL.